This entry lists 15 T cell receptor beta chains sequenced from one sample in a study of blood T cells in healthy people across ages. Through a sample-barcoded 5' primer and a J-beta primer mix, a second PCR was run for about 6 to 11 cycles. TCRdb itself ran the 5' RACE reads through MiXCR, one entry per CDR3 protein. Of about 640,000 distinct CDR3 sequences listed, roughly 30% are singletons. Sequencing was performed on blood. The origin of the receptors is a woman aged 80 or over in good health.

This clonotype was seen at least ten times. The J gene is TRBJ2-5, the V gene TRBV20-1, with TRBD1 matching over 8 bases. The J segment lost 5 bases and the V segment lost 1 base, leaving 9 bases of the junction unmatched. The germline V gene has CDR1 DFQATT and CDR2 SNEGSKA (reference sequence). The CDR3 runs to 15 residues. CDR3 amino acids: CSARGGQGQLETQYF. CDR3 sequence (DNA): TGCAGTGCTAGAGGTGGACAGGGCCAATTGGAGACCCAGTACTTC.

This clonotype was detected ten times or more. This chain links TRBV5-1 with TRBJ1-1; 7 bases agree with TRBD1. J gave up 11 bases and V 2 bases, and 12 bases lay outside the gene matches. The CDR3 totals 14 residues. CDR1 is SGHRS and CDR2 is YFSETQ in the germline V gene. For the CDR3, the DNA is TGCGCCAGCAGCTTTGGGTTGGCAGGGGGAGACGCTTTCTTT. It encodes CASSFGLAGGDAFF.

The rearrangement links TRBV20-1 to TRBJ2-5; 7 bases fit TRBD2. In germline, CDR1 is DFQATT, CDR2 SNEGSKA (reference sequence). The length of the CDR3 is 15 residues. Trimming removed 0 bases from V and 4 bases from J; junction bases left unmatched: 8. CDR3 in amino acids: CSARDSGLTGETQYF. In DNA form, the CDR3 reads TGCAGTGCTAGAGACTCGGGACTAACGGGAGAGACCCAGTACTTC.

This sequence joins TRBV27 and TRBJ1-4; D gene uncertain. The CDR3 sequence is 16 residues long. Trimming left V 6 bases short and J 0 bases short, with 14 bases between. Germline CDR1 MNHEY, CDR2 SMNVEV (reference sequence). In DNA, the CDR3 is TGTGCCAGCAGGAACCAGCCTAGGGCAACTAATGAAAAACTGTTTTTT. It is translated as CASRNQPRATNEKLFF.

The chain links TRBV5-1 to TRBJ2-5, with D possibly matching TRBD1 (6 bases). CDR3 length equals 13 residues. Trimming took off 4 bases at V and 7 bases at J, with 14 bases between the two ends. Germline V gene lookup returns CDR1 SGHRS and CDR2 YFSETQ. In nucleotides, the CDR3 is TGCGCCAGCAGCCTACGGACAGAAGGGACCCAGTACTTC. It yields the protein CASSLRTEGTQYF.

The table lists this clonotype with many counts. The chain recombines TRBV19 with TRBJ2-5, with D possibly TRBD2 on 7 matching bases. Germline CDR1 LNHDA, CDR2 SQIVND (reference sequence). The CDR3 runs to 15 residues. The V and J ends lost 1 base and 5 bases respectively, with 14 bases between them. The CDR3 DNA sequence: TGTGCCAGTAGTATAGCTAGGGGGGGCGCCGAGACCCAGTACTTC. It yields the protein CASSIARGGAETQYF.

This clonotype was counted ten times or more. The rearrangement links TRBV7-3 to TRBJ2-1; 7 nucleotides match TRBD1. Germline loops: CDR1 SGHTA, CDR2 FQGTGA. The CDR3 totals 14 residues. Trimming removed 4 bases from V and 8 bases from J; junction bases left unmatched: 8. The DNA for the CDR3 is TGTGCCAGCAGCTCGAGACAGGGCACCGATGAGCAGTTCTTC. Protein sequence: CASSSRQGTDEQFF.

This chain links TRBV30 with TRBJ2-4; TRBD2 aligns across 9 bases. The germline gives CDR1 GTSNPN, CDR2 SVGIG (reference sequence). This CDR3 region has 14 residues. With 4 bases clipped from V and 6 bases from J, the junction kept 7 bases outside the gene matches. CDR3 DNA sequence: TGTGCCTGGATGGGCGAGACTAGCGGAAACATTCAGTACTTC. Its protein is CAWMGETSGNIQYF.

J is TRBJ2-5 and V is TRBV4-2; 7 bases are a match to TRBD2. CDR3 size: 17 residues. Germline V gene data show CDR1 as LGHNA and CDR2 as YNFKEQ. J lost 0 bases, V lost 1 base, and 8 bases had no gene match. The DNA for the CDR3 is TGTGCCAGCAGCCAAGTCAAGGCGGGGGAGTACCAAGAGACCCAGTACTTC. Translating it yields CASSQVKAGEYQETQYF.

For this clonotype: This clone may be a read error of a much larger clone one base away. The CDR3 here is CSAIGRRIAGGQDTQYF. Written as DNA, the CDR3 is TGCAGTGCTATAGGTCGGAGGATAGCGGGGGGGCAAGATACGCAGTATTTT. V and J are TRBV20-1 and TRBJ2-3; 11 positions agree with TRBD2. This CDR3 has 17 amino acids. Trimming removed 4 bases from V and 5 bases from J; junction bases left unmatched: 14. CDR1 and CDR2 from the germline V gene are DFQATT and SNEGSKA (reference sequence).

This clonotype came up many times. The chain is built from TRBV7-3 and TRBJ2-1; perhaps TRBD2 as D (6 bases). CDR1 and CDR2 from the germline V gene are SGHTA and FQGTGA. The CDR3 contains 14 residues. V gave up 1 base and J gave up 9 bases, with 13 bases separating them. The CDR3 loop reads CASSLIEAGAEQFF. Written as DNA, the CDR3 is TGTGCCAGCAGCTTAATTGAAGCGGGCGCTGAGCAGTTCTTC. Full variable domain (rest looked up from reference TRBV7-3 and TRBJ2-1): GAGVSQTPSNKVTEKGKYVELRCDPISGHTALYWYRQSLGQGPEFLIYFQGTGAADDSGLPNDRFFAVRPEGSVSTLKIQRTERGDSAVYLCASSLIEAGAEQFFGPGTRLTVL.

The table lists this clonotype with many counts. The CDR3 protein is CASSQSTVANYGYTF. In nucleotides, the CDR3 is TGTGCCAGCAGCCAATCGACAGTAGCTAACTATGGCTACACCTTC. The J gene is TRBJ1-2, the V gene TRBV9; D may be TRBD1 (5 bases). V was pared by 4 bases and J by 0 bases, with 13 bases between. The CDR3 has 15 amino acids. Germline V gene sequence: CDR1 SGDLS, CDR2 YYNGEE.

The rearrangement uses TRBV7-2 and TRBJ1-2; 7 bases match TRBD1. The V gene's germline CDR1 is SGHTA and CDR2 FQGNSA. The CDR3 is made up of 15 amino acids. Unmatched junction bases numbered 6, after V lost 0 bases and J lost 5 bases. CDR3 region: CASSLAGGRGYGYTF. Written as DNA, the CDR3 is TGTGCCAGCAGCTTAGCAGGGGGCCGGGGTTATGGCTACACCTTC.

CDR3 nucleotides: TGCAGCGTTGTGGAAGGGCACTCTGGGGCCAACGTCCTGACTTTC. Translated: CSVVEGHSGANVLTF. The chain uses TRBV29-1 and TRBJ2-6; D is unclear. Germline lookup yields CDR1 SQVTM and CDR2 ANQGSEA. The CDR3 loop spans 15 amino acids. Trimming took 4 bases from V and 0 from J, leaving 10 bases between them. Looking up the rest from reference TRBV29-1 and TRBJ2-6 gives the full variable domain: SAVISQKPSRDICQRGTSLTIQCQVDSQVTMMFWYRQQPGQSLTLIATANQGSEATYESGFVIDKFPISRPNLTFSTLTVSNMSPEDSSIYLCSVVEGHSGANVLTFGAGSRLTVL.

This clonotype has at least ten counts. The rearrangement joins TRBV7-2 to TRBJ2-4, with 8 positions matching TRBD2. Unmatched junction bases numbered 10, after V lost 5 bases and J lost 7 bases. The germline CDR1 and CDR2 sequences are SGHTA and FQGNSA. The CDR3 sequence is 15 residues long. CDR3 amino acids: CASSPGGGKSNIQYF. CDR3 bases: TGTGCCAGCAGCCCCGGGGGGGGCAAGTCGAACATTCAGTACTTC. Looking up the rest from reference TRBV7-2 and TRBJ2-4 gives the full variable domain: GAGVSQSPSNKVTEKGKDVELRCDPISGHTALYWYRQSLGQGLEFLIYFQGNSAPDKSGLPSDRFSAERTGGSVSTLTIQRTQQEDSAVYLCASSPGGGKSNIQYFGAGTRLSVL.